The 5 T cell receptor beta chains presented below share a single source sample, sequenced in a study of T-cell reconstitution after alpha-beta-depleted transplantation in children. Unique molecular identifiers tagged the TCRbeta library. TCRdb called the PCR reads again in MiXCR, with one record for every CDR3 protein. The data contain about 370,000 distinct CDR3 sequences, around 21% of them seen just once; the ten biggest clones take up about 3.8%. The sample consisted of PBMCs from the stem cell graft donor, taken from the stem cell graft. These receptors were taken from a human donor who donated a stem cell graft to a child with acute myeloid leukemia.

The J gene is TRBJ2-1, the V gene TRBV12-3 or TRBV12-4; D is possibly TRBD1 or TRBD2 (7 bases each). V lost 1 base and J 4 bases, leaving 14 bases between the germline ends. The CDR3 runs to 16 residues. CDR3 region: CASSLGRQGGYNEQFF. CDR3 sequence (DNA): TGTGCCAGCAGTTTAGGGAGACAGGGAGGGTACAATGAGCAGTTCTTC.

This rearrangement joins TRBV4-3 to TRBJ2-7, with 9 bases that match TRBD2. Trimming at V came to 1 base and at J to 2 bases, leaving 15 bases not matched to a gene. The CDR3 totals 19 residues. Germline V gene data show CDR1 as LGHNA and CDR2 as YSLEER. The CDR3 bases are TGCGCCAGCAGCCAAGTCCTAGCGGGATTATCGGAGCAGCCCTACGAGCAGTACTTC. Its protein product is CASSQVLAGLSEQPYEQYF.

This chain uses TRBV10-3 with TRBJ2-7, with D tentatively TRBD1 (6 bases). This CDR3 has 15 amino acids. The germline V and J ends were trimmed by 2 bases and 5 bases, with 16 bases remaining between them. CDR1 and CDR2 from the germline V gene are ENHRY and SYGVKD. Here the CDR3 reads CAISEGDRLVHEQYF. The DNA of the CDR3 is TGTGCCATCAGTGAGGGAGACAGGCTGGTCCACGAGCAGTACTTC.

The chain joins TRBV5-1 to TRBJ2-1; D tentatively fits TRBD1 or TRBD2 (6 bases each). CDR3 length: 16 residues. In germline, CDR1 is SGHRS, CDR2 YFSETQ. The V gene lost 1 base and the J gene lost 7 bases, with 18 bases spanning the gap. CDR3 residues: CASSLRGDSSSNEQFF. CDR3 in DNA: TGCGCCAGCAGCTTGAGGGGGGACTCCTCTTCGAATGAGCAGTTCTTC.

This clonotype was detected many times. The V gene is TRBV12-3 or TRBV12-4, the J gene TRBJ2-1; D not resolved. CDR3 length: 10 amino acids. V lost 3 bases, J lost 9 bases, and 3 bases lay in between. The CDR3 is CASSLTEQFF. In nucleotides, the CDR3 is TGTGCCAGCAGTTTGACTGAGCAGTTCTTC.